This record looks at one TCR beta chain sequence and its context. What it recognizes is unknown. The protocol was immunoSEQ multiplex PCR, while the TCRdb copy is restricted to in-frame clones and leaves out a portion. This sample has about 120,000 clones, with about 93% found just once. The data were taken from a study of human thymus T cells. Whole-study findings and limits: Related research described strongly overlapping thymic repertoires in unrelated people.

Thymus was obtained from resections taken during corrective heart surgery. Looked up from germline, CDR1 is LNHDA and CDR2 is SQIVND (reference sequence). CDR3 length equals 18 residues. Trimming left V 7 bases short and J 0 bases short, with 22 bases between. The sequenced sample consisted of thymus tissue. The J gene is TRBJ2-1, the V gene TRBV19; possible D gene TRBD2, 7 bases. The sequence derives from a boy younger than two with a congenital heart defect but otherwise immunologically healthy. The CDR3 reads CASILGGGGRSSYNEQFF. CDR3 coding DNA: TGTGCCAGTATACTTGGAGGGGGGGGACGGAGCTCCTACAATGAGCAGTTCTTC.